Below are 32 T cell receptor beta chains sequenced from a single sample in a study of T-cell reconstitution after alpha-beta-depleted transplantation in children. Molecular barcoding with unique molecular identifiers was used for the TCRbeta library. TCRdb redid the calling of the PCR reads with MiXCR, one entry per CDR3 protein. The top ten hold less than 5% of the sample, which has about 610,000 distinct CDR3 sequences, 10% seen once. Source: PBMCs from the stem cell graft donor, taken from the stem cell graft. The receptor set was obtained from a human donor who donated a stem cell graft to a child with acute myeloid leukemia.

The chain couples TRBV7-6 to TRBJ1-2, with 9 bases identical to TRBD1. The V gene's germline CDR1 is SGHVS and CDR2 FNYEAQ. V lost 5 bases to trimming and J lost 7 bases; unmatched junction nucleotides: 8. The CDR3 extends over 14 amino acids. This CDR3 reads CASSPVTGGSGYTF. The CDR3 region has the DNA TGTGCCAGCAGCCCGGTTACAGGGGGCAGTGGCTACACCTTC.

V is TRBV6-1 and J is TRBJ2-7; possible D gene TRBD1, 6 bases. This CDR3 comprises 15 residues. V lost 6 bases and J 0 bases, leaving 15 bases between the germline ends. CDR1 and CDR2 (germline): MNHNS, SASEGT. Here the CDR3 DNA reads TGTGCCAGCAGCCTTGGGGACACCAACTCCTACGAGCAGTACTTC. It translates to CASSLGDTNSYEQYF.

This clonotype was counted a few times. The chain combines TRBV18 with TRBJ2-7, with TRBD1 identical over 8 bases. Per germline, CDR1 KGHSH and CDR2 LQKENI. CDR3 length: 13 amino acids. V was pared by 6 bases and J by 6 bases, with 7 bases of the junction left unmatched. In DNA, the CDR3 is TGTGCCAGCTCGGTGGACAGGGACCGCGAGCAGTACTTC. Protein: CASSVDRDREQYF.

This clonotype occurred a few times. The chain employs TRBV5-1 and TRBJ2-4; TRBD2 matches at 11 bases. V shed 4 bases, J shed 1 base, and the junction held 10 bases outside the gene matches. This CDR3 comprises 18 residues. Germline CDR1 SGHRS, CDR2 YFSETQ. Here the CDR3 reads CASSLRVAGGSAKNIQYF. The CDR3 DNA reads TGCGCCAGCAGCCTCCGAGTAGCGGGAGGGTCTGCCAAAAACATTCAGTACTTC. The whole variable domain, filled in from reference TRBV5-1 and TRBJ2-4, reads KAGVTQTPRYLIKTRGQQVTLSCSPISGHRSVSWYQQTPGQGLQFLFEYFSETQRNKGNFPGRFSGRQFSNSRSEMNVSTLELGDSALYLCASSLRVAGGSAKNIQYFGAGTRLSVL.

The chain employs TRBV6-5 and TRBJ2-2; TRBD1 matches at 8 bases. Germline loops: CDR1 MNHEY, CDR2 SVGAGI. Unmatched junction bases numbered 2, after V lost 1 base and J lost 4 bases. The CDR3 length is 15 residues. The CDR3 loop is CASSYWQGATGELFF. The CDR3 region has the DNA TGTGCCAGCAGTTACTGGCAGGGGGCCACCGGGGAGCTGTTTTTT.

A few counts support this clonotype. For the CDR3, the DNA is TGTGCCACCAGTGACCCAGGGGGTGACCCTCACAATGAGCAGTTCTTC. Residues: CATSDPGGDPHNEQFF. The chain recombines TRBV24-1 with TRBJ2-1; 7 nucleotides line up with TRBD1. The junction had 10 bases not matched to a gene; V was cut back by 4 bases and J by 5 bases. This CDR3 contains 16 residues. From germline, CDR1 is KGHDR and CDR2 SFDVKD.

This clonotype was seen repeatedly, ten times or more. V and J are TRBV25-1 and TRBJ1-1, with a weak D call TRBD1 (6 bases). This CDR3 has 13 amino acids. V was shortened by 4 bases and J by 5 bases, with 11 bases between the two germline ends. CDR1 MGHDK and CDR2 SYGVNS come from the germline V gene. The CDR3 loop is CASSAGAGTEAFF. The DNA of the CDR3 is TGTGCCAGCAGTGCAGGGGCAGGGACTGAAGCTTTCTTT.

This chain uses TRBV12-3 or TRBV12-4 with TRBJ1-6, with 9 bases aligning to TRBD1. The junction had 5 bases not matched to a gene; V was cut back by 7 bases and J by 7 bases. The CDR3 extends over 14 amino acids. CDR3 DNA: TGTGCCAGCACCCGGACAGGGGAAAATTCACCCCTCCACTTT. Protein product: CASTRTGENSPLHF.

On this clonotype: This may be a read error, as it is one base from a much larger clone. The rearrangement uses TRBV20-1 and TRBJ2-5; 7 bases are shared with TRBD1. Looked up from germline, CDR1 is DFQATT and CDR2 is SNEGSKA (reference sequence). The CDR3 has 12 residues. With 3 bases clipped from V and 8 bases from J, the junction kept 6 bases outside the gene matches. DNA of the CDR3: TGCAGTGCTAGGTACAGGGGCACCACCCAGTACTTC. Its protein product is CSARYRGTTQYF.

V is TRBV2 and J is TRBJ2-7; D might be TRBD2 (6 bases). Trimming pared 6 bases from V and 1 base from J, leaving 13 bases between. From germline, CDR1 is SNHLY and CDR2 FYNNEI. The CDR3 consists of 14 residues. This CDR3 is CASSRPEGSYEQYF. CDR3 DNA: TGTGCCAGCAGCAGGCCGGAGGGTTCCTACGAGCAGTACTTC.

In its sample, this clonotype was seen a few times. The chain uses TRBV19 and TRBJ2-7; tentatively, D is TRBD2 (6 bases). CDR3 length: 13 residues. Trimming cost V 5 bases and J 2 bases, with 10 bases left between them. From germline, CDR1 is LNHDA and CDR2 SQIVND (reference sequence). The CDR3 loop is CASSEGLTYEQYF. The DNA for the CDR3 is TGTGCCAGTAGTGAGGGACTGACCTACGAGCAGTACTTC. Together with reference TRBV19 and TRBJ2-7, the CDR3 gives the full variable domain: DGGITQSPKYLFRKEGQNVTLSCEQNLNHDAMYWYRQDPGQGLRLIYYSQIVNDFQKGDIAEGYSVSREKKESFPLTVTSAQKNPTAFYLCASSEGLTYEQYFGPGTRLTVT.

This sequence joins TRBV7-8 and TRBJ2-3; TRBD2 matches 8 bases. Germline values: CDR1 SGHVS, CDR2 FQNEAQ. The CDR3 runs 17 residues. Trimming cost V 4 bases and J 6 bases; bases outside gene matches: 15. CDR3 nucleotide sequence: TGTGCCAGCAGCTCTCTCCGGGGGAGCGGGAGTTGGGATACGCAGTATTTT. Translating it yields CASSSLRGSGSWDTQYF.

In its sample, this clonotype was seen many times. In DNA, the CDR3 is TGCGCCAGCAGCCAAGATGGACTAGCGGGCGTCAATGAGCAGTTCTTC. Translated, it gives CASSQDGLAGVNEQFF. V is TRBV4-3 and J is TRBJ2-1, with TRBD2 matching 11 bases. CDR3 length equals 16 residues. CDR1 is LGHNA, CDR2 YSLEER, per germline. J was trimmed by 6 bases and V by 0 bases; bases with no gene match: 4.

The chain is built from TRBV20-1 and TRBJ1-1, with 8 bases fitting TRBD1. The CDR3 is 15 amino acids. Germline values: CDR1 DFQATT, CDR2 SNEGSKA (reference sequence). Trimming took 2 bases from V and 0 from J; bases not matched to a gene: 5. The CDR3 here is CSARRGQAMNTEAFF. The CDR3 DNA follows: TGCAGTGCTAGAAGGGGACAGGCCATGAACACTGAAGCTTTCTTT.

This clonotype was counted at least ten times. The chain couples TRBV11-1 to TRBJ2-2; 7 nucleotides line up with TRBD2. V shed 7 bases, J shed 5 bases, and the junction held 10 bases outside the gene matches. Germline V gene lookup returns CDR1 SGHAT and CDR2 FQDESV (reference sequence). The CDR3 contains 15 residues. The CDR3 sequence is CASTLLGAGTGELFF. The CDR3 coding sequence is TGTGCCAGCACCCTTTTGGGAGCGGGAACCGGGGAGCTGTTTTTT.

The sample holds a few counts of this clonotype. The chain links TRBV6-1 to TRBJ2-3; D possibly corresponds to TRBD2 (5 bases). The CDR3 runs to 13 residues. V lost 5 bases to trimming and J lost 3 bases, with 9 bases between them. CDR1 MNHNS and CDR2 SASEGT come from the germline V gene. CDR3 protein: CASSTPGTDTQYF. For the CDR3, the DNA is TGTGCCAGCAGTACGCCGGGAACAGATACGCAGTATTTT.

The rearrangement uses TRBV5-1 and TRBJ2-2; D gene uncertain. This CDR3 is built from 16 residues. Trimming removed 1 base at V and 4 bases at J, with 14 bases between. Germline V gives CDR1 SGHRS, CDR2 YFSETQ. As DNA, the CDR3 is TGCGCCAGCAGCTTGAGTAGGGAATCACCCACCGGGGAGCTGTTTTTT. The encoded protein is CASSLSRESPTGELFF.

This clonotype was counted a few times. One end of the junction varies from germline; a read error may be responsible. The genes are TRBV6-1 and TRBJ2-7, with a possible D match to TRBD2 (5 bases). This CDR3 region has 14 residues. Germline V gene sequence: CDR1 MNHNS, CDR2 SASEGT. The CDR3: CASSAAATSYEQYF. DNA of the CDR3: TGTGCCAGCAGTGCAGCGGCCACTTCCTACGAGCAGTATTTC.

The table lists this clonotype with many counts. V usage is TRBV24-1 and J usage is TRBJ1-5; D unresolved. This CDR3 comprises 14 residues. Germline lookup yields CDR1 KGHDR and CDR2 SFDVKD. Trimming stripped 3 bases from V and 4 bases from J, with 9 bases between. CDR3 coding DNA: TGTGCCACCAGTGATCCTCCCTCTAATCAGCCCCAGCATTTT. Translating gives CATSDPPSNQPQHF.

This clonotype was observed at least ten times. V and J are TRBV7-9 and TRBJ2-1; TRBD1 or TRBD2 may be the D gene (5 bases each). V lost 8 bases, J lost 3 bases, and 14 bases lay in between. Looked up from germline, CDR1 is SEHNR and CDR2 is FQNEAQ (reference sequence). The CDR3 has 14 residues. The DNA for the CDR3 is TGTGCCAGCCCTGGTCGGGGCGACTACAATGAGCAGTTCTTC. Translated, it gives CASPGRGDYNEQFF.

In its sample, this clonotype was seen many times. The J gene is TRBJ2-7, the V gene TRBV15; D remains unclear. The CDR3 has 13 amino acids. V was clipped by 1 base and J by 3 bases, with 7 bases between them. Germline V gives CDR1 LNHNV, CDR2 YYDKDF (reference sequence). The CDR3 spells CATSRVEDYEQYF. In nucleotides, the CDR3 is TGTGCCACCAGCAGAGTCGAGGACTACGAGCAGTACTTC.

This clonotype was seen only a few times. J is TRBJ2-1 and V is TRBV7-3; TRBD2 is a possible D gene (6 bases). With 5 bases removed from V and 8 bases from J, the gap between germline ends came to 19 bases. CDR1 and CDR2 from the germline V gene are SGHTA and FQGTGA. The CDR3 contains 15 residues. The CDR3 region is CASSGNYGGRDEQFF. The CDR3 DNA reads TGTGCCAGCAGCGGCAATTACGGGGGTCGGGATGAGCAGTTCTTC.

This clonotype came up a few times. The rearrangement joins TRBV27 to TRBJ1-2; 9 bases align to TRBD1. Unmatched junction bases numbered 8, after V lost 6 bases and J lost 3 bases. The CDR3 spans 15 residues. Germline V gives CDR1 MNHEY, CDR2 SMNVEV (reference sequence). CDR3 residues: CASRSTGGGYYGYTF. The CDR3 nucleotides read TGTGCCAGCAGATCCACAGGGGGCGGATACTATGGCTACACCTTC.

This clonotype has only a few counts. This chain uses TRBV29-1 with TRBJ2-1; 11 positions match TRBD2. Trimming removed 5 bases from V and 5 bases from J; junction bases left unmatched: 5. This CDR3 is 14 amino acids long. The germline V gene has CDR1 SQVTM and CDR2 ANQGSEA. CDR3 amino acids: CSVYPGLADNEQFF. CDR3 nucleotide sequence: TGCAGCGTTTATCCGGGACTAGCGGACAATGAGCAGTTCTTC.

The sample holds many counts of this clonotype. This chain joins TRBV10-3 and TRBJ2-5; D is perhaps TRBD2 (6 bases). From germline, CDR1 is ENHRY and CDR2 SYGVKD. The CDR3 runs 15 residues. The ends were cut back, 2 bases at V and 3 bases at J, with 13 bases in the middle. CDR3 residues: CAISETVADKETQYF. For the CDR3, the DNA is TGTGCCATCAGTGAGACGGTAGCGGATAAAGAGACCCAGTACTTC.

The CDR3 sequence is CSARDPKRVNEQFF. The CDR3 DNA reads as TGCAGTGCTAGAGATCCCAAGAGGGTCAATGAGCAGTTCTTC. The V gene is TRBV20-1, the J gene TRBJ2-1; D is possibly TRBD2 (5 bases). Germline V lookup: CDR1 DFQATT, CDR2 SNEGSKA (reference sequence). The CDR3 contains 14 residues. V lost 0 bases and J lost 6, with 12 bases in between.

The rearrangement links TRBV15 to TRBJ2-5; D may be TRBD1 or TRBD2 (5 bases each). Between the trimmed V and J ends, which lost 3 bases and 3 bases, there was a span of 14 bases. The V gene's germline CDR1 is LNHNV and CDR2 YYDKDF (reference sequence). The CDR3 sequence is 15 residues long. In DNA, the CDR3 is TGTGCCACCAGCAGGGGACCTGGTTTGGAAGAGACCCAGTACTTC. Translating gives CATSRGPGLEETQYF.

This clonotype was seen repeatedly, ten times or more. The chain links TRBV7-2 to TRBJ2-7; D call uncertain. Per germline, CDR1 SGHTA and CDR2 FQGNSA. V lost 2 bases and J 4 bases, leaving 6 bases between the germline ends. This CDR3 is 12 amino acids long. CDR3 protein: CASSLSVYEQYF. CDR3 nucleotide sequence: TGTGCCAGCAGCTTATCTGTGTACGAGCAGTACTTC.

The rearrangement links TRBV27 to TRBJ2-2; 15 nucleotides line up with TRBD2. Trimming removed 3 bases from V and 2 bases from J; junction bases left unmatched: 16. Germline CDR1 MNHEY, CDR2 SMNVEV (reference sequence). The CDR3 has 22 amino acids. The CDR3 DNA follows: TGTGCCAGCAGTTTTTCTCTTGCACCGGGACTAGCGGGAGGCCAAAACACCGGGGAGCTGTTTTTT. It encodes CASSFSLAPGLAGGQNTGELFF.

This CDR3 reads CASSRYTIYF. The CDR3 region has the DNA TGTGCCAGCAGTAGGTACACCATATATTTT. J is TRBJ1-3 and V is TRBV12-3 or TRBV12-4, with D uncertain. The CDR3 consists of 10 residues. V was clipped by 5 bases and J by 8 bases, with 4 bases between them.

This clonotype was seen at least ten times. The V call is TRBV6-4, the J call TRBJ2-7; 8 bases match TRBD2. This CDR3 has 16 amino acids. Unmatched junction bases numbered 16, after V lost 7 bases and J lost 5 bases. CDR1 is MRHNA, CDR2 SNTAGT, per germline. CDR3 sequence reads: CASIPTSGAGVHEQYF. The CDR3 DNA reads TGTGCCAGCATTCCAACCTCCGGAGCGGGAGTCCACGAGCAGTACTTC.

This clonotype was seen repeatedly, ten times or more. V and J are TRBV20-1 and TRBJ1-5; 7 bases are a match to TRBD1. V lost 0 bases to trimming and J lost 3 bases; unmatched junction nucleotides: 8. The germline CDR1 and CDR2 sequences are DFQATT and SNEGSKA (reference sequence). The CDR3 totals 16 residues. Here the CDR3 DNA reads TGCAGTGCTAGAGATCGAGGGACAGTACTCAATCAGCCCCAGCATTTT. Protein product: CSARDRGTVLNQPQHF.